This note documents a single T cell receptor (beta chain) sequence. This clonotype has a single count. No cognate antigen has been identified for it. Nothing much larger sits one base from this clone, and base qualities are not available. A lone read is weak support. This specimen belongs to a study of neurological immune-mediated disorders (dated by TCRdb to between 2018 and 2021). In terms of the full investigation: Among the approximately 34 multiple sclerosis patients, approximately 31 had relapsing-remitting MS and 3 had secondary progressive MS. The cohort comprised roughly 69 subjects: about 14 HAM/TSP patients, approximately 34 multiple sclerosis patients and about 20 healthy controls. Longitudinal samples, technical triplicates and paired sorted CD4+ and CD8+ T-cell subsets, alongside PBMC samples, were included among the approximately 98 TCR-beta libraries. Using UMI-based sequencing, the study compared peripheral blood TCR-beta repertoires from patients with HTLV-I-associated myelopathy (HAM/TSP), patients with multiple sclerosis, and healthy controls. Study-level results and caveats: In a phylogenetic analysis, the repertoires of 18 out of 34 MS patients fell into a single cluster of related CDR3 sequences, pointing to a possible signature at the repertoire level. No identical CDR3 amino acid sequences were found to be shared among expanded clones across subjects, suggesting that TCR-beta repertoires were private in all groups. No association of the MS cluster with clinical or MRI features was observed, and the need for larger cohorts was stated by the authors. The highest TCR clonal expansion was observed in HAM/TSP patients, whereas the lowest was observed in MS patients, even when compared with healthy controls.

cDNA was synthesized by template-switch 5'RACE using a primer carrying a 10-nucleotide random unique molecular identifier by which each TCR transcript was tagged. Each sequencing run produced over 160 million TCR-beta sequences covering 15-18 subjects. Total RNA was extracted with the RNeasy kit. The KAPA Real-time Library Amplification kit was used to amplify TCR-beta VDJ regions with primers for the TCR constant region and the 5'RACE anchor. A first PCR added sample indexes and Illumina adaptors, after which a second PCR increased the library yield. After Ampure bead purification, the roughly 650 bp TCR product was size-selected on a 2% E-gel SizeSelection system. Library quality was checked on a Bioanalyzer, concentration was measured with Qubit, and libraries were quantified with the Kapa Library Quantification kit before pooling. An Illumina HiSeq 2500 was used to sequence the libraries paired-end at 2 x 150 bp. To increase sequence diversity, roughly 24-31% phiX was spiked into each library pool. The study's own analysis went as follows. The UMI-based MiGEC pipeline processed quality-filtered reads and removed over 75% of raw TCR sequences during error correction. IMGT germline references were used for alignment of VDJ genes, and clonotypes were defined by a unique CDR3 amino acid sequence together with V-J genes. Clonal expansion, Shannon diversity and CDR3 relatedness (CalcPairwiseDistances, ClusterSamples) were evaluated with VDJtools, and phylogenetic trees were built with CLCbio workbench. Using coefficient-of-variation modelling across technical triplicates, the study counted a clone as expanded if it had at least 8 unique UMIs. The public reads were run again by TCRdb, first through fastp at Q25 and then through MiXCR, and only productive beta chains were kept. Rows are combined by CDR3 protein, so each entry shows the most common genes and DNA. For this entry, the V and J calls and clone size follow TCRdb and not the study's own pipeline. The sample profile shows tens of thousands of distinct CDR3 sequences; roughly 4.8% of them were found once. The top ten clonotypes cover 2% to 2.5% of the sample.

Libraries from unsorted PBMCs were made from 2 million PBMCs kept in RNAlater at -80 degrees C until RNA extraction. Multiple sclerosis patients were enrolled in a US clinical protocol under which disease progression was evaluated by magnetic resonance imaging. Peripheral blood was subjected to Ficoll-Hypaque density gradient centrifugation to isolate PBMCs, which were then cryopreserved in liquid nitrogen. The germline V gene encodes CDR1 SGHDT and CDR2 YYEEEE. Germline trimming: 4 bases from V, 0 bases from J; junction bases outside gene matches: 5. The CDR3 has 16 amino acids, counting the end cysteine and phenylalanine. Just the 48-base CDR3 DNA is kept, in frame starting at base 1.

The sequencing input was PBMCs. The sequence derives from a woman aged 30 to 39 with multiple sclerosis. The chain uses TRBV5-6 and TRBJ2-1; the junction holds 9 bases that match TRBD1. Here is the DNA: TGTGCCAGCAGCCCCGTGGACAGGGGCTCCTACAATGAGCAGTTCTTC. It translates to CASSPVDRGSYNEQFF.